The 5 T cell receptor beta chains below come from one sample, sequenced in a study of T cell responses to AZD1222 COVID-19 vaccine. The protocol was immunoSEQ multiplex PCR, while the TCRdb copy is restricted to in-frame clones and leaves out a portion. The table records 100,000 to 150,000 clones, around 87% of them present only once. The material was peripheral blood, obtained on day 0 of AZD1222 vaccination. The source is an adult in good health.

This chain connects TRBV5-1 to TRBJ2-1; D may be TRBD2 (6 bases). The CDR3 is 12 amino acids. Trimming removed 3 bases from V and 10 bases from J, with 11 bases in between. CDR1 SGHRS and CDR2 YFSETQ come from the germline V gene. The CDR3 region has the DNA TGCGCCAGCAGCTGGGGGGTTAACGAGCAGTTCTTC. It specifies CASSWGVNEQFF.

This clone was detected only once. The chain carries TRBV5-5 and TRBJ2-5; 9 nucleotides align to TRBD1. In germline, CDR1 is SGHKS, CDR2 YYEKEE (reference sequence). The CDR3 covers 17 residues. The V segment lost 3 bases and the J segment 1 base; nucleotides outside the gene matches: 10. CDR3 in amino acids: CASSSVPGTGSQETQYF. CDR3 nucleotide sequence: TGTGCCAGCAGCTCCGTACCCGGGACAGGGTCCCAAGAGACCCAGTACTTC.

The V gene is TRBV18, the J gene TRBJ1-1, with D possibly being TRBD1 (5 bases). In germline, CDR1 is KGHSH, CDR2 LQKENI. The ends were cut back, 9 bases at V and 1 base at J, with 12 bases in the middle. CDR3 length: 13 amino acids. The CDR3 DNA follows: TGTGCCAGTACCGGGACCGCGAACACTGAAGCTTTCTTT. Translated: CASTGTANTEAFF.

This chain uses TRBV28 with TRBJ2-3; D could derive from TRBD1 or TRBD2 (6 bases each). There are 13 residues in the CDR3. The V end lost 8 bases, the J end lost 3 bases, and 12 bases lay between the germline ends. Germline V gives CDR1 MDHEN, CDR2 SYDVKM. CDR3: CASEGGSTDTQYF. CDR3 sequence (DNA): TGTGCCAGCGAAGGGGGGTCGACAGATACGCAGTATTTT.

The chain carries TRBV2 and TRBJ2-4; D is unclear. With 3 bases removed from V and 0 bases from J, the gap between germline ends came to 9 bases. CDR1 SNHLY and CDR2 FYNNEI come from the germline V gene. The CDR3 loop spans 15 amino acids. CDR3 in DNA: TGTGCCAGCAGTGAGAGAGAACTAGCCAAAAACATTCAGTACTTC. Amino acid sequence: CASSERELAKNIQYF.